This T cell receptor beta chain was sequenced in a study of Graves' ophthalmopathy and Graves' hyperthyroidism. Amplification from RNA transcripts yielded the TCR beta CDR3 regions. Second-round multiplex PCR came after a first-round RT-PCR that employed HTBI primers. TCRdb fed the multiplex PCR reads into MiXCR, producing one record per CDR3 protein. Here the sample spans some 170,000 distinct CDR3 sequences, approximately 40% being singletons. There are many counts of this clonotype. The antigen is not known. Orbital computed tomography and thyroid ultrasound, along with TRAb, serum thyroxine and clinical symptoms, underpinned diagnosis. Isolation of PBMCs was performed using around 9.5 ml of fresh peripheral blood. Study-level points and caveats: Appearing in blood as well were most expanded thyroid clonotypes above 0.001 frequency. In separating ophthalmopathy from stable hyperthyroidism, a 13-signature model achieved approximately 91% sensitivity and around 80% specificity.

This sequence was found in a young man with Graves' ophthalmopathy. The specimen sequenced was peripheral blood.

CDR3 nucleotides: TGTGCCAGCTCCCCCAATGGGCCGGGTGGATCTGGAAACACCATATATTTT. Its translation is CASSPNGPGGSGNTIYF. This rearrangement joins TRBV18 to TRBJ1-3; D is unclear. V dropped 6 bases and J dropped 1 base, with 19 bases sitting between them. Germline V gene sequence: CDR1 KGHSH, CDR2 LQKENI. The CDR3 totals 17 residues.